The present entry profiles one TCR beta chain with its context. No antigen is known for it. No base-level quality is on record; no much larger clone is a single base apart. TCR CDR3 regions were amplified from genomic DNA by multiplex PCR using the deep immunoSEQ assay. Extracted genomic DNA from each cell subset was distributed evenly across all wells of several immunoSEQ 96-well plates, and each plate was treated as a replicate. For sorted subsets, roughly 200 ng of genomic DNA, equivalent to tens of thousands of T cell genomes, went into each replicate PCR. Purified libraries were quantified with a Qubit 3.0 fluorometer, sized on a Bioanalyzer 2100, and re-quantified with the KAPA Library Quantification kit. Every immunoSEQ 96-well plate was sequenced on a dedicated single-read 150-cycle Illumina NextSeq 550 flow cell. For the original study's pipeline: The immunoSEQ output contained only junctional sequences without quality scores, so filtering could not match that applied to full-length reads. To assign V/J genes and CDR3, sequences were annotated using PyIR, a Python wrapper for IgBLAST v1.9, with IMGT germline references. Reads were filtered out if the reads had weak V/J assignments (E-value above 1e-6), no CDR3, stop codons, out-of-frame junctions, or ambiguous translated residues. V3J clonotypes were defined by identical inferred V gene, J gene, and CDR3 amino acid sequence. The percentage overlap between two repertoires was calculated by dividing the number of shared unique clonotypes by the size of the smaller repertoire. Richness of each repertoire was evaluated using RTK rarefaction, the Chao1 estimator, and Recon v2.1 estimates of unobserved clonotypes. Generation probabilities were computed with OLGA for all TCRbeta clonotypes obtained by the gDNA method from a few donors. Imported from immuneACCESS, the table was reduced by TCRdb to in-frame sequences with V and J called. These copies leave out some clones; in studies compared against another copy, an unresolved V gene accounts for under half, and the cause of the remainder is not known. That table is the source of V, J and clone size, and D and trimming were worked out from the DNA. For this sample there are about 2.4 million clones; roughly 93% appear just once. Roughly 0.36% of the sample lies in the top ten.

The source of the sample is a study of shared clonotypes between healthy human individuals (dated by TCRdb to about 2020). Some background on the complete study: A couple of women and a few men aged 18 to 49 years were included in the cohort. For each donor, three plates each were used for CD4 naive and CD4 memory, two plates were used for CD8 naive, and one plate was used for CD8 memory. The study deeply sequenced blood TCR repertoires of about five healthy adults to estimate repertoire size and the extent of clonotype sharing between individuals. To increase sequencing depth and limit assay-specific biases, different laboratories used diverse techniques to prepare libraries and sequence TCR repertoires. Per donor, leukapheresis produced somewhere between about 0.8 and 9 billion PBMCs. The paper as a whole reports these results and caveats: Sampling was limited to blood, and TCR repertoires in tissue likely differ from TCR repertoires in blood. Higher generation probabilities were observed for clonotypes shared by all four sorted-subset donors than for non-shared clonotypes. Rarefaction of sorted-subset datasets indicated incomplete sequencing despite the large sequencing depth. Because the study included a small number of donors, the genetic and exposure-history diversity represented was limited. Naive subsets generally had larger estimated clonotype richness than memory subsets did. Pairwise subsampling led to the expectation that sequencing depth would affect the degree of clonotype sharing among donors. Sharing across a few donors was observed for around 5% of naive CD4, 3.5% of naive CD8, about 2.3% of memory CD4, and around 0.44% of memory CD8 clonotypes.

The donors were healthy, HIV-negative adults who had no recently reported acute infections or vaccinations. Every donor was a Caucasian adult living in Nashville, Tennessee, USA. CD4+ T cells were enriched by magnetic negative selection; naive cells were then positively selected on CD45RA, and the negative fraction formed the memory subset. Blood was obtained by leukapheresis, after which PBMCs were separated by Ficoll-Histopaque density gradient centrifugation and cryopreserved in liquid nitrogen vapor phase. Analytical flow cytometry was used to check the purity and quantity of every magnetically sorted T cell population. Genomic DNA was isolated from each sorted fraction and quantified by UV absorbance on a Nanodrop 2000c. What was sequenced was naive CD4+ T cells from PBMCs. The meaning of the sample's cell subset or site label: CD45RA+ positively selected. The receptor comes from a man younger than 30 in good health. Some clones in this sample may be carry-over from other donors' samples.

Read as DNA, the sequence is TGTGCCAGCAGACAGGAGGGAGGGGGTCTGGGTGAGCAGTTCTTC. Translated, this is CASRQEGGGLGEQFF. The chain is assembled from TRBV2 and TRBJ2-1, with TRBD2 as a weak D call on 7 bases. V is cut by 6 bases and J by 9 bases, and the space between the germline ends is 21 bases. The germline V gene supplies CDR1 SNHLY and CDR2 FYNNEI. The CDR3 spans 15 residues, from the cysteine through the phenylalanine. Just CDR3 DNA is preserved here, 45 bases in frame from base 1.